This TCR beta chain was recovered during a study of technical replicates of blood from several donors (dated by TCRdb to 2016 to 2017). At the junction V is shortened by 3 bases and J by 3 bases; bases outside the gene matches: 7. Taken from the germline V gene, the CDR1 and CDR2 loops are KGHSH and LQKENI. Inclusive of the bounding cysteine and phenylalanine, the CDR3 is 17 residues long. The DNA shown is the 51-base CDR3, in frame from base 1. The method was the immunoSEQ multiplex PCR assay. Entries here come from immuneACCESS through TCRdb and include only in-frame sequences with V and J called. Some clones fail to appear in such tables; in the studies checked, an unresolved V gene covers under half of the shortfall, and the cause of the remainder is unknown. In all, the sample holds 100,000 or so clones, and 95% of those were seen once. Of the sample, 0.2% to 0.25% is held by the ten largest clones.

About this clone itself: Its cognate antigen has yet to be identified. Nothing much larger sits one base from this clone, and base qualities are not available.

The clonotype comes from a human donor in good health. The source material was T cells isolated from PBMCs. The chain was built from TRBV18 and TRBJ2-7; 14 bases in between match TRBD2. For the CDR3, the sequence is CASSPGTSGSVFYEQYF. At the DNA level, the sequence is TGTGCCAGCTCACCCGGGACTAGCGGGAGTGTCTTCTACGAGCAGTACTTC.